This TCR beta chain is from a study of T cell responses to AZD1222 COVID-19 vaccine. This CDR3 has 13 residues. V shed 3 bases and J shed 7 bases, with 13 bases lying between them. Germline lookup yields CDR1 SGHTA and CDR2 FQGTGA. Sequenced by immunoSEQ multiplex PCR; TCRdb stores in-frame clones only, minus some. The data show about 120,000 clones, with around 86% seen just once and more than 20% held by the top ten. As concerns this clone: As yet, its antigen is unknown.

General study results and limits: Repertoire sampling happened only post peak T cell response.

The material sequenced was peripheral blood, taken on day 0 of AZD1222 vaccination. The V and J genes are TRBV7-3 and TRBJ2-7; D might be TRBD2 (5 bases). The source of this sequence is an adult in good health. The DNA of the CDR3 is TGTGCCAGCAGCTTGGGAGTTACGGGTGAGCAGTACTTC. It codes for CASSLGVTGEQYF.